This TCR beta chain was profiled in a study of breast tumors, draining lymph nodes, adjacent tissues. The CDR3 is 14 residues long. Germline CDR1 SGHDN, CDR2 FVKESK. V lost 6 bases to trimming and J lost 3 bases; unmatched junction nucleotides: 1. Samples came from axillary lymph nodes draining the breast cancer. TCRdb re-called the multiplex PCR reads through MiXCR, storing one row per CDR3 protein. The repertoire consists of 200,000 or so distinct CDR3 sequences, with about 32% occurring once and the leading ten covering 4% to 5.5%. There are many counts of this clonotype. No antigen is known for it. Study-wide findings and caveats: Compared with basal-like, luminal-like tumors shared significantly more repertoire with nontumor tissue.

The chain carries TRBV14 and TRBJ2-3, with 12 bases identical to TRBD2. The clonotype was recovered from a female donor with breast cancer. Some clones in this sample may be carry-over from other donors' samples. Sequencing was performed on axillary lymph node tissue. For the CDR3, the DNA is TGTGCCAGCAGTACTAGCGGGAGGACAGATACGCAGTATTTT. Translated: CASSTSGRTDTQYF.